Below, 19 T cell receptor beta chains from the same sample are listed, as sequenced in a study of brain T cells in children with intractable seizures. Documented time point: blood from clinic visit 5 months post-surgery; TSC patient then seizure free. Only in-frame clones appear in the TCRdb table, and some are missing; sequencing was by immunoSEQ multiplex PCR. The table has 300,000 to 400,000 clones, roughly 92% seen once. Sequencing used peripheral blood, obtained about 5 months after surgery. The receptors were gathered from a boy less than two years old with tuberous sclerosis and intractable seizures.

This chain joins TRBV5-1 and TRBJ1-2; D unclear. This CDR3 comprises 16 residues. Trimming took off 5 bases at V and 6 bases at J, with 23 bases between the two ends. Germline-derived CDR1 and CDR2 are SGHRS and YFSETQ. CDR3 nucleotides: TGCGCCAGCAGGGGCCCGAGCGGCGTCGGGCTTGATGGCTACACCTTC. Its translation: CASRGPSGVGLDGYTF.

This clone has more than one count but fewer than ten. The V and J genes are TRBV6-5 and TRBJ2-7, with 10 nucleotides matching TRBD1. Germline-derived CDR1 and CDR2 are MNHEY and SVGAGI. V shed 6 bases and J 5 bases; nucleotides not matched to a gene: 10. The CDR3 contains 15 residues. The CDR3 is CASRRGQGFSNEQYF. As DNA, the CDR3 is TGTGCCAGCAGGCGGGGACAGGGGTTTTCAAACGAGCAGTACTTC.

The rearrangement uses TRBV11-2 and TRBJ2-2; 8 bases are a match to TRBD2. Germline CDR1 and CDR2: SGHAT and FQNNGV. V was clipped by 4 bases and J by 2 bases; unmatched bases: 12. This CDR3 contains 18 residues. The CDR3 DNA reads as TGTGCCAGCAGCTCACTAGGGAGCGGGAGAGGAAACACCGGGGAGCTGTTTTTT. This gives the protein CASSSLGSGRGNTGELFF.

The chain employs TRBV7-9 and TRBJ2-7; D perhaps matches TRBD2 (6 bases). This CDR3 has 15 amino acids. CDR1 is SEHNR, CDR2 FQNEAQ, per germline (reference sequence). V dropped 4 bases and J dropped 1 base, with 14 bases sitting between them. CDR3 in DNA: TGTGCCAGCAGCTCCCGGGACTCGCAGTCCTACGAGCAGTACTTC. Protein product: CASSSRDSQSYEQYF.

The chain couples TRBV7-6 to TRBJ2-1; D is perhaps TRBD2 (6 bases). The CDR3 loop spans 16 amino acids. Deletions cut 1 base from V and 6 bases from J, with 16 bases between. Germline CDR1 is SGHVS and CDR2 is FNYEAQ. CDR3 in amino acids: CASSLVGGWAGNEQFF. In DNA form, the CDR3 reads TGTGCCAGCAGCTTAGTGGGAGGCTGGGCCGGCAATGAGCAGTTCTTC.

V and J are TRBV5-1 and TRBJ1-1, with 7 bases that match TRBD1. Trimming took 2 bases from V and 2 from J; bases not matched to a gene: 6. Germline values: CDR1 SGHRS, CDR2 YFSETQ. The length of the CDR3 is 15 residues. As DNA, the CDR3 is TGCGCCAGCAGCTTTATCGACAGGGCAAACACTGAAGCTTTCTTT. Translating it yields CASSFIDRANTEAFF.

The chain couples TRBV5-4 to TRBJ2-1, with 8 nucleotides matching TRBD1. Germline V gives CDR1 SGHNT, CDR2 YYREEE (reference sequence). Trimming at V came to 4 bases and at J to 5 bases, leaving 11 bases not matched to a gene. The CDR3 contains 16 residues. The CDR3 here is CASSPHGQGINNEQFF. In nucleotides, the CDR3 is TGTGCCAGCAGCCCGCACGGACAGGGAATAAACAATGAGCAGTTCTTC.

The chain is built from TRBV11-3 and TRBJ1-2, with TRBD1 matching 7 bases. The CDR3 contains 16 residues. The ends lost 2 bases at V and 5 bases at J; junction bases unmatched: 11. In germline, CDR1 is SGHNT, CDR2 YENEEA. The DNA of the CDR3 is TGTGCCAGCAGCTTAAGGGGGCAGGTCAAAGTATATGGCTACACCTTC. Translating gives CASSLRGQVKVYGYTF.

This clone came up a few times. The chain carries TRBV10-1 and TRBJ1-5; a possible D gene is TRBD1 (5 bases). Germline CDR1 and CDR2: WNHNN and SYGVQD (reference sequence). Between the trimmed V and J ends, which lost 7 bases and 4 bases, there was a span of 5 bases. This CDR3 is built from 11 residues. The CDR3 loop is CASKGNQPQHF. As DNA, the CDR3 is TGCGCCAGCAAGGGGAATCAGCCCCAGCATTTT.

The chain is built from TRBV7-6 and TRBJ2-7, with D uncertain. Germline loops: CDR1 SGHVS, CDR2 FNYEAQ. The CDR3 sequence is 13 residues long. V dropped 5 bases and J dropped 4 bases, with 12 bases sitting between them. The CDR3 sequence: CASSLSFRYEQYF. As DNA, the CDR3 is TGTGCCAGCAGCCTCTCTTTCCGGTACGAGCAGTACTTC.

The rearrangement joins TRBV13 to TRBJ1-2; D is uncertain. This CDR3 region has 13 residues. The V gene lost 5 bases and the J gene lost 6 bases, with 13 bases spanning the gap. Germline V gives CDR1 PRHDT, CDR2 FYEKMQ (reference sequence). The CDR3: CASSLRGGNGYTF. CDR3 nucleotide sequence: TGTGCCAGCAGCCTCCGAGGAGGAAATGGCTACACCTTC.

The V gene is TRBV28, the J gene TRBJ2-1, with D tentatively TRBD2 (6 bases). Deletions cut 5 bases from V and 7 bases from J, with 21 bases between. Germline V gene sequence: CDR1 MDHEN, CDR2 SYDVKM. This CDR3 region has 16 residues. The chain's CDR3 is CASSQTGLPFKNEQFF. Here the CDR3 DNA reads TGTGCCAGCAGTCAGACGGGACTCCCTTTCAAGAATGAGCAGTTCTTC.

The chain recombines TRBV6-5 with TRBJ2-3, with D maybe TRBD2 (5 bases). The CDR3 contains 15 residues. V was shortened by 6 bases and J by 1 base, with 14 bases between the two germline ends. CDR1 is MNHEY and CDR2 is SVGAGI in the germline V gene. The CDR3 is CASSVTWERTDTQYF. For the CDR3, the DNA is TGTGCCAGCAGCGTCACATGGGAGCGCACAGATACGCAGTATTTT.

This chain uses TRBV19 with TRBJ2-2, with TRBD2 matching over 10 bases. Germline V gene lookup returns CDR1 LNHDA and CDR2 SQIVND (reference sequence). The J segment lost 8 bases and the V segment lost 9 bases, leaving 12 bases of the junction unmatched. This CDR3 spans 15 amino acids. The CDR3 spells CASLASGRMRGELFF. The DNA for the CDR3 is TGTGCCAGCCTTGCTAGCGGGAGAATGAGGGGGGAGCTGTTTTTT.

The chain recombines TRBV4-1 with TRBJ2-1; D gene ambiguous. This CDR3 region has 13 residues. The germline CDR1 and CDR2 sequences are MGHRA and YSYEKL. V was clipped by 6 bases and J by 5 bases, with 11 bases between them. The CDR3 loop is CASSPLGNNEQFF. As DNA, the CDR3 is TGCGCCAGCAGTCCCCTAGGGAACAATGAGCAGTTCTTC.

The V gene is TRBV5-5, the J gene TRBJ1-6, with D maybe TRBD1 (5 bases). The germline V gene encodes CDR1 SGHKS and CDR2 YYEKEE (reference sequence). Trimming left V 3 bases short and J 10 bases short, with 20 bases between. There are 16 residues in the CDR3. The CDR3 nucleotides read TGTGCCAGCAGCTCACCCAACTCAGGACATAGGTCACCCCTCCACTTT. It encodes CASSSPNSGHRSPLHF.

This clone was observed a few times. The V and J genes are TRBV9 and TRBJ1-2, with D tentatively TRBD1 (6 bases). The V end lost 3 bases, the J end lost 4 bases, and 10 bases lay between the germline ends. Germline V gene data show CDR1 as SGDLS and CDR2 as YYNGEE. CDR3 length: 13 amino acids. CDR3: CASSGQAGYGYTF. DNA for the CDR3: TGTGCCAGCAGCGGACAGGCCGGCTATGGCTACACCTTC.

This sequence joins TRBV14 and TRBJ1-6, with no clear D. CDR1 is SGHDN, CDR2 FVKESK, per germline. The ends were cut back, 1 base at V and 7 bases at J, with 14 bases in the middle. The CDR3 sequence is 16 residues long. The CDR3 nucleotides read TGTGCCAGCAGCCAAGGGGTTTCCACGGGGAATTCACCCCTCCACTTT. Translated, it gives CASSQGVSTGNSPLHF.

This chain joins TRBV4-1 and TRBJ2-7, with TRBD2 matching 8 bases. V shed 2 bases and J 1 base; nucleotides not matched to a gene: 7. This CDR3 spans 16 amino acids. Germline CDR1 is MGHRA and CDR2 is YSYEKL. The CDR3 DNA sequence: TGCGCCAGCAGCCAATTTCACACTAGCGGATCCTACGAGCAGTACTTC. Its protein is CASSQFHTSGSYEQYF.